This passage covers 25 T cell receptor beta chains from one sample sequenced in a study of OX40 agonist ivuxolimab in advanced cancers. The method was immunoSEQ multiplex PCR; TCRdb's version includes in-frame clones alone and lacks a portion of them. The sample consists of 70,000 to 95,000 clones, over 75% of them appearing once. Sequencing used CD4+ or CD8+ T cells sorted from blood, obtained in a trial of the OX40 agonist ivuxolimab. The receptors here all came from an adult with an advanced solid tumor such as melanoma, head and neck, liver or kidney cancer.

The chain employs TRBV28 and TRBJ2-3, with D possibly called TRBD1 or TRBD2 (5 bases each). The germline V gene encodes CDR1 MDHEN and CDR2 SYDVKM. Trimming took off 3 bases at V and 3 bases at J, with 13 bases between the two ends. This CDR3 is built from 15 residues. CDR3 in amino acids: CASSFSGEGTDTQYF. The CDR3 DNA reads TGTGCCAGCAGTTTCAGCGGCGAGGGGACAGATACGCAGTATTTT.

The CDR3 DNA follows: TGTGCCAGCAGCTCGCGACAGGGGGTGTTGTCCACTGAAGCTTTCTTT. It yields the protein CASSSRQGVLSTEAFF. This chain uses TRBV7-9 with TRBJ1-1, with TRBD1 matching over 9 bases. The CDR3 contains 16 residues. Trimming cost V 4 bases and J 4 bases; bases outside gene matches: 10. The V gene's germline CDR1 is SEHNR and CDR2 FQNEAQ (reference sequence).

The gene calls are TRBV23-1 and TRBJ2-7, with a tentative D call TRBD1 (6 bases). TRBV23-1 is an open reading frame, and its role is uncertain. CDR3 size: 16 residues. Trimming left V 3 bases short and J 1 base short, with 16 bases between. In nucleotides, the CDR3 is TGCGCCAGCAGTCATCAACCCTCAGGGGATTCCTACGAGCAGTACTTC. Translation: CASSHQPSGDSYEQYF.

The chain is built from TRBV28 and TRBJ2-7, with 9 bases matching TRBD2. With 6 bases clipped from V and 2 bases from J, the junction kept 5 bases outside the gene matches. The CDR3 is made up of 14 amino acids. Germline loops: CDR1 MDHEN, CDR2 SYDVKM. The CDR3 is CASSSSGRTYEQYF. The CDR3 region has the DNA TGTGCCAGCAGCTCGAGCGGGAGGACCTACGAGCAGTACTTC.

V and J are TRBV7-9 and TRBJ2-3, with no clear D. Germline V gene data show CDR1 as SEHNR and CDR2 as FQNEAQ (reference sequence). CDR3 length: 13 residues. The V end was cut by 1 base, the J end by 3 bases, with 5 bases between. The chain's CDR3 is CASSLVVTDTQYF. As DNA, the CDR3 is TGTGCCAGCAGCTTAGTTGTGACAGATACGCAGTATTTT.

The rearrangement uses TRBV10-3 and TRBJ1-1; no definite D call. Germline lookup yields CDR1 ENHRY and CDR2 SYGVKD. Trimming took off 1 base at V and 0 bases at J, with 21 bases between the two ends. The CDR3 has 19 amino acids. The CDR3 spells CAISEFLDRRANLNTEAFF. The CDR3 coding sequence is TGTGCCATCAGTGAGTTTTTGGATAGGAGGGCGAACTTGAACACTGAAGCTTTCTTT.

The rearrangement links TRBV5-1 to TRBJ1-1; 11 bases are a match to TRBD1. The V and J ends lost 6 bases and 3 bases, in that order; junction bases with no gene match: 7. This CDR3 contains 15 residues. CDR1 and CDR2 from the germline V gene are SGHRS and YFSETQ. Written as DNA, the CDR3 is TGCGCCAGCACTAATTCGGACAGGGGGCACACTGAAGCTTTCTTT. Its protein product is CASTNSDRGHTEAFF.

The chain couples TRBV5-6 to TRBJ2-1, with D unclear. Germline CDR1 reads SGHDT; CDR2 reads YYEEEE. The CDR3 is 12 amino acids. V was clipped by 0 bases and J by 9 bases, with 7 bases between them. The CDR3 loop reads CASSLAAGEQFF. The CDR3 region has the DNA TGTGCCAGCAGCTTGGCGGCCGGTGAGCAGTTCTTC.

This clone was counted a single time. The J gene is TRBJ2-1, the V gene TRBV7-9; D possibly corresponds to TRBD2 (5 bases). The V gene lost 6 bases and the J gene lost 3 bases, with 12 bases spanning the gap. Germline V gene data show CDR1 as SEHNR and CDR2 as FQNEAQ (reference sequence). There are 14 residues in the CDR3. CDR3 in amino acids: CASSHKRSYNEQFF. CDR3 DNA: TGTGCCAGCAGTCATAAGCGGAGCTACAATGAGCAGTTCTTC.

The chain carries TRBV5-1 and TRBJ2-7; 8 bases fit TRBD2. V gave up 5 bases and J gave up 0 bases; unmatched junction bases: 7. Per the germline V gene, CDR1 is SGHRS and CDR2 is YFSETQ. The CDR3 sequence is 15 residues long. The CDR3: CASRRSGTSSYEQYF. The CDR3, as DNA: TGCGCCAGCAGGCGTAGCGGGACTAGCTCCTACGAGCAGTACTTC.

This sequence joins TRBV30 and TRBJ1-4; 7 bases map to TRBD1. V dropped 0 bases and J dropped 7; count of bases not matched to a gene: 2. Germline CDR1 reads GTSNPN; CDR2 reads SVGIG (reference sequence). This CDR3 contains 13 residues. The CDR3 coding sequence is TGTGCCTGGAGTGTAGGGGGCAGTGAAAAACTGTTTTTT. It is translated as CAWSVGGSEKLFF.

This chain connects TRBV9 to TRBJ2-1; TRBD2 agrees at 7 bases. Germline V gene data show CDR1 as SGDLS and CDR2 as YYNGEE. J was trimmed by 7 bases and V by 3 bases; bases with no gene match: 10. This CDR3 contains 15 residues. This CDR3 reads CASSAAGGSANEQFF. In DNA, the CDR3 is TGTGCCAGCAGCGCCGCCGGGGGGAGTGCGAATGAGCAGTTCTTC.

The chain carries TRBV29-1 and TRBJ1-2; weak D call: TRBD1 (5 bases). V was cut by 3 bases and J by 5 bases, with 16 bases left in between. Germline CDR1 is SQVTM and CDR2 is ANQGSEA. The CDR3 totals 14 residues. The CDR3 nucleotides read TGCAGCGTTGATACCGAGGGGTTGGGGTATGGCTACACCTTC. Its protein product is CSVDTEGLGYGYTF.

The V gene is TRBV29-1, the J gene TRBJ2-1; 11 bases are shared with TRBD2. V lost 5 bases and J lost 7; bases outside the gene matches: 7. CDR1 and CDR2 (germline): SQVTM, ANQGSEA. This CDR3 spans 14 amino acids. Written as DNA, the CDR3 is TGCAGCGTTTTAGCGGGAGGGCCCTCTAATGAGCAGTTCTTC. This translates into CSVLAGGPSNEQFF.

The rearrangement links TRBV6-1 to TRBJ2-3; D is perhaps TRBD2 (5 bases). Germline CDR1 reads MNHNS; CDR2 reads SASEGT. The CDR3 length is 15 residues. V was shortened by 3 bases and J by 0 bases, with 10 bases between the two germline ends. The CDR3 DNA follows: TGTGCCAGCAGTGACTACGGGATTAGCACAGATACGCAGTATTTT. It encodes CASSDYGISTDTQYF.

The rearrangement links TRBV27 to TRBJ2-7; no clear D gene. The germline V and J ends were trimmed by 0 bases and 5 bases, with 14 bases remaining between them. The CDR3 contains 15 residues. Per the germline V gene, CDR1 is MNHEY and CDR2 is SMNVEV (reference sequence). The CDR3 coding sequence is TGTGCCAGCAGTTTATCGTTCTCAGTCCTCCACGAGCAGTACTTC. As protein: CASSLSFSVLHEQYF.

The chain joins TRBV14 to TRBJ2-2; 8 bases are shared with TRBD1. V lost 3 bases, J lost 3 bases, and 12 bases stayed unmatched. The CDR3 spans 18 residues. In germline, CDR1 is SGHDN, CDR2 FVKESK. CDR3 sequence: CASSHLPGGSWYTGELFF. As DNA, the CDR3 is TGTGCCAGCAGCCACCTTCCAGGGGGCAGTTGGTACACCGGGGAGCTGTTTTTT.

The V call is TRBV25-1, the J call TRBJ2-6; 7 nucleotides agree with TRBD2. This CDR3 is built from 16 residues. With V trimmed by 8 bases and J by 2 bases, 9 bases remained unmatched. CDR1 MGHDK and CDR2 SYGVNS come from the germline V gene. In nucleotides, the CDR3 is TGTGCCAGCGCACCCGGGGGGTCGACTGGGGCCAACGTCCTGACTTTC. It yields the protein CASAPGGSTGANVLTF.

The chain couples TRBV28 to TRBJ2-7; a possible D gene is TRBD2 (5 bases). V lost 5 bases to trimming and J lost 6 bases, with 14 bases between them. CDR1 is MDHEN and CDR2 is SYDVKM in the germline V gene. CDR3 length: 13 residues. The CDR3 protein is CASSPPTEGEQYF. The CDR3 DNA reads TGTGCCAGCAGTCCGCCGACTGAGGGCGAGCAGTACTTC.

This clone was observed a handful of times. In nucleotides, the CDR3 is TGCGCCAGCAGTGAGTCCCGCTGGAGGGGCACAGATACGCAGTATTTT. Residues: CASSESRWRGTDTQYF. The V gene is TRBV10-1, the J gene TRBJ2-3, with D possibly TRBD2 on 6 matching bases. V was cut by 0 bases and J by 1 base, with 11 bases left in between. The CDR3 spans 16 residues. Germline lookup yields CDR1 WNHNN and CDR2 SYGVQD (reference sequence).

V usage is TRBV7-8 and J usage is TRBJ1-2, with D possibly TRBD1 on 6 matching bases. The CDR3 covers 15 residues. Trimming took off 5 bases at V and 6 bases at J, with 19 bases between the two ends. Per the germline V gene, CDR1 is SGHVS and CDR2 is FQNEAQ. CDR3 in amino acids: CASSALGGGEDGYTF. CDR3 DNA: TGTGCCAGCAGCGCCCTGGGGGGGGGCGAGGATGGCTACACCTTC.

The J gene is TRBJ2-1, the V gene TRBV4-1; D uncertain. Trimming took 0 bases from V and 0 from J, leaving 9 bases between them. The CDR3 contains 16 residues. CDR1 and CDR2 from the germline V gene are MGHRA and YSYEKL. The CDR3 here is CASSQDYTSSYNEQFF. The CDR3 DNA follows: TGCGCCAGCAGCCAAGATTATACGAGCTCCTACAATGAGCAGTTCTTC.

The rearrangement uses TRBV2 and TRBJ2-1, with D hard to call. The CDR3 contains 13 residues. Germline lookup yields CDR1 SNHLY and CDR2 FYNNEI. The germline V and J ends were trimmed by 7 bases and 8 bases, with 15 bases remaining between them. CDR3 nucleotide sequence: TGTGCCAGCAAGTATAACTTCAACGATGAGCAGTTCTTC. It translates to CASKYNFNDEQFF.

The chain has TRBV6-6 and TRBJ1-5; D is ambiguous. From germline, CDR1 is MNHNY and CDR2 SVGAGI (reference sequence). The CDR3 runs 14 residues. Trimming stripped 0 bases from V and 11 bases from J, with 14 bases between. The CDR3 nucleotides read TGTGCCAGCAGTTACTCGGACCAATCCGCATCCCAGCATTTT. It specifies CASSYSDQSASQHF.

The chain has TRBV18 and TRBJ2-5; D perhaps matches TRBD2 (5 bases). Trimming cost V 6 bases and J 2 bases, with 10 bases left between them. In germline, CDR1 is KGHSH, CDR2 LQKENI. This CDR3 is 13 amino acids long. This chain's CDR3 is CASSPSGQETQYF. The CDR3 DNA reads TGTGCCAGCTCTCCCTCGGGGCAAGAGACCCAGTACTTC. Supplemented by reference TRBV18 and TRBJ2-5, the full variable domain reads NAGVMQNPRHLVRRRGQEARLRCSPMKGHSHVYWYRQLPEEGLKFMVYLQKENIIDESGMPKERFSAEFPKEGPSILRIQQVVRGDSAAYFCASSPSGQETQYFGPGTRLLVL.